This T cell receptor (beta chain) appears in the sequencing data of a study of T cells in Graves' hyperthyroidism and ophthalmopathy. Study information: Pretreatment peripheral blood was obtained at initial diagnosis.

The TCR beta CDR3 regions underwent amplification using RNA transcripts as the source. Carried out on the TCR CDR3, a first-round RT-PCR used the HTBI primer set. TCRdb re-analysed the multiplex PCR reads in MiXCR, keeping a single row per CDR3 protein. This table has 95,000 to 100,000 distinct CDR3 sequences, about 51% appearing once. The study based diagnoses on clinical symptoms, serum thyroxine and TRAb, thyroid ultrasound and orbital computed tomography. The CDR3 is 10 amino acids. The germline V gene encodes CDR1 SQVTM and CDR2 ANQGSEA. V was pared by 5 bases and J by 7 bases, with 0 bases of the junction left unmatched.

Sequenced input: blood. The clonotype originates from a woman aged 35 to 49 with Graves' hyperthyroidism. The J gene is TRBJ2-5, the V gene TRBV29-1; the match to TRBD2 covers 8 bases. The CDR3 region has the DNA TGCAGCGTTACTAGCGGGACCCAGTACTTC. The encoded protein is CSVTSGTQYF.